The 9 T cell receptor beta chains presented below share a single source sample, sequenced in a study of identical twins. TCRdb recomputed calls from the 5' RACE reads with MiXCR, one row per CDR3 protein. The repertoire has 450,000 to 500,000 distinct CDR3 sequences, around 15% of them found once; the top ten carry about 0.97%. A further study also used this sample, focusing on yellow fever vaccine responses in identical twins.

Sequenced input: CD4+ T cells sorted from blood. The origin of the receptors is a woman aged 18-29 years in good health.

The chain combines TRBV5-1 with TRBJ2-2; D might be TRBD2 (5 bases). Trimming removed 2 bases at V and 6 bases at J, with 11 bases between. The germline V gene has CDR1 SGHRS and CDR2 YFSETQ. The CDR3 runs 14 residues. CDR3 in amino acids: CASSFRDGSGELFF. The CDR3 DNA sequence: TGCGCCAGCAGCTTCCGGGATGGCTCCGGGGAGCTGTTTTTT.

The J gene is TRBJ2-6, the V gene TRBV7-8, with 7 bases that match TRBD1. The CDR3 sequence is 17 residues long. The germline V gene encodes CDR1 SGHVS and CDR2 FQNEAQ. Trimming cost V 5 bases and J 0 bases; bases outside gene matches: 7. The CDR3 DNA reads TGTGCCAGCAGCCGGTTGGGACAGAGCTCTGGGGCCAACGTCCTGACTTTC. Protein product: CASSRLGQSSGANVLTF.

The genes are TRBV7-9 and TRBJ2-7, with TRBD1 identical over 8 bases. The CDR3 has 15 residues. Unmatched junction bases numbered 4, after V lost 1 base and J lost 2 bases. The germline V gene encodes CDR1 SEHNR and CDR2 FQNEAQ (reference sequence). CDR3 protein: CASSLEPGGTYEQYF. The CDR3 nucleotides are TGTGCCAGCAGCTTAGAGCCAGGGGGCACCTACGAGCAGTACTTC.

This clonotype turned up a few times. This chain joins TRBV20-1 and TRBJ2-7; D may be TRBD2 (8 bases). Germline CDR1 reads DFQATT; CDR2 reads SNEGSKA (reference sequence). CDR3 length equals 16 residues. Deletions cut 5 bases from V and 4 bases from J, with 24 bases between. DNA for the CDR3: TGCAGTGCTCCCATTGGAGGGGGCGGGAGGTTGTACGAGCAGTACTTC. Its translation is CSAPIGGGGRLYEQYF.

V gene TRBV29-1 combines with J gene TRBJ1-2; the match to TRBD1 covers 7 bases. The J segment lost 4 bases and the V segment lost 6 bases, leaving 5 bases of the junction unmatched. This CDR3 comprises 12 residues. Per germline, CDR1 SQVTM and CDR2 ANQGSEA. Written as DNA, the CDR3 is TGCAGCGTAGCGGACAGGACCTATGGCTACACCTTC. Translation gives CSVADRTYGYTF.

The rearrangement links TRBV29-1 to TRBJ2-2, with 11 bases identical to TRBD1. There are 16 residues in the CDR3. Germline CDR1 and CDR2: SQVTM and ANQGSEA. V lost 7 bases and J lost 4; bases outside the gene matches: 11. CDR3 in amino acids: CSAQDRGLSGTGELFF. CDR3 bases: TGCAGCGCTCAGGACAGGGGGCTATCGGGCACCGGGGAGCTGTTTTTT.

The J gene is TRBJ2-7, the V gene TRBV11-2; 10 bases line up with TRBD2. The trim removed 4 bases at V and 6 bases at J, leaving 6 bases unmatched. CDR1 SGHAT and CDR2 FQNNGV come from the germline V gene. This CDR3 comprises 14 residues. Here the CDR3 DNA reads TGTGCCAGCAGCTCTAGCGGGAGTTTAGGCGAGCAGTACTTC. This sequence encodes CASSSSGSLGEQYF.

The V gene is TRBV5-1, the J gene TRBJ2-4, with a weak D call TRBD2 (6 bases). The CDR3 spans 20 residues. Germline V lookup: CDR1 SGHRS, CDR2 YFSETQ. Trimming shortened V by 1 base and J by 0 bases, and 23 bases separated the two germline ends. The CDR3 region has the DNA TGCGCCAGCAGCTTGAACCCGCGAACAGGAGGGATGCTAGCCAAAAACATTCAGTACTTC. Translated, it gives CASSLNPRTGGMLAKNIQYF.

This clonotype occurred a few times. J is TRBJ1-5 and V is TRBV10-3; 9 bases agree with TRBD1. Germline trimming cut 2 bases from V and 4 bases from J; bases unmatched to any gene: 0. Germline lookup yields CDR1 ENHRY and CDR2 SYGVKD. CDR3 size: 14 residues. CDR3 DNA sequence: TGTGCCATCAGTGAGGACAGGGGGAATCAGCCCCAGCATTTT. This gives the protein CAISEDRGNQPQHF.